One sample yielded the 10 T cell receptor beta chains listed below, sequenced in a study of blood T cell repertoires in COVID-19. Measured with immunoSEQ multiplex PCR; TCRdb has only the in-frame clones, and not every one. Of roughly 110,000 clones listed, over 70% are singletons. The sample comprised peripheral blood. The receptors derive from a woman in her seventies with acute or convalescent COVID-19.

The J gene is TRBJ1-1, the V gene TRBV7-2; D is possibly TRBD1 (6 bases). The CDR3 extends over 14 amino acids. The V and J ends lost 5 bases and 1 base respectively, with 11 bases between them. Germline CDR1 reads SGHTA; CDR2 reads FQGNSA. Here the CDR3 reads CASSQQGWNTEAFF. The CDR3, as DNA: TGTGCCAGCAGCCAACAGGGATGGAACACTGAAGCTTTCTTT.

The chain recombines TRBV24-1 with TRBJ2-6; D is unresolved. The V gene's germline CDR1 is KGHDR and CDR2 SFDVKD. Trimming took off 3 bases at V and 0 bases at J, with 14 bases between the two ends. The CDR3 covers 18 residues. CDR3 amino acids: CATSDTTPLSSGANVLTF. CDR3 bases: TGTGCCACCAGTGATACTACCCCACTCAGCTCTGGGGCCAACGTCCTGACTTTC.

The chain carries TRBV28 and TRBJ2-7; TRBD2 aligns across 13 bases. In germline, CDR1 is MDHEN, CDR2 SYDVKM. The CDR3 extends over 17 amino acids. With V trimmed by 6 bases and J by 7 bases, 15 bases remained unmatched. CDR3 residues: CASSETALAGGPREQYF. CDR3 coding DNA: TGTGCCAGCAGCGAAACGGCACTAGCGGGAGGGCCGAGAGAGCAGTACTTC.

The chain carries TRBV7-3 and TRBJ2-1, with 8 bases matching TRBD1. The germline CDR1 and CDR2 sequences are SGHTA and FQGTGA. The CDR3 totals 14 residues. With 1 base clipped from V and 4 bases from J, the junction kept 0 bases outside the gene matches. The CDR3 DNA is TGTGCCAGCAGCTTAAGGGACAGGTACAATGAGCAGTTCTTC. Encoded protein: CASSLRDRYNEQFF.

V is TRBV7-9 and J is TRBJ2-1, with D tentatively TRBD2 (5 bases). The length of the CDR3 is 14 residues. Germline V gene data show CDR1 as SEHNR and CDR2 as FQNEAQ (reference sequence). Trimming took 4 bases from V and 5 from J, leaving 12 bases between them. In DNA form, the CDR3 reads TGTGCCAGCAGCTCAAGGCGGGCAGACAATGAGCAGTTCTTC. Its translation: CASSSRRADNEQFF. Based on the CDR3 plus reference TRBV7-9 and TRBJ2-1, the full variable domain is DTGVSQNPRHKITKRGQNVTFRCDPISEHNRLYWYRQTLGQGPEFLTYFQNEAQLEKSRLLSDRFSAERPKGSFSTLEIQRTEQGDSAMYLCASSSRRADNEQFFGPGTRLTVL.

With respect to this clone: The same CDR3 can be traced to other DNA sequences in this sample. The rearrangement uses TRBV4-1 and TRBJ2-3, with 8 positions matching TRBD1. The germline V gene has CDR1 MGHRA and CDR2 YSYEKL. The CDR3 spans 15 residues. V lost 1 base and J lost 0; bases outside the gene matches: 0. Here the CDR3 reads CASSQGTGSTDTQYF. The CDR3 bases are TGCGCCAGCAGCCAAGGGACAGGGAGCACAGATACGCAGTATTTT.

The V and J genes are TRBV6-1 and TRBJ1-1; D is perhaps TRBD1 (6 bases). This CDR3 has 16 residues. V shed 4 bases and J shed 1 base, with 16 bases lying between them. Germline lookup yields CDR1 MNHNS and CDR2 SASEGT. The CDR3: CASSGPSGAPNTEAFF. CDR3 nucleotides: TGTGCCAGCAGTGGACCATCAGGGGCCCCGAACACTGAAGCTTTCTTT.

The chain combines TRBV10-3 with TRBJ1-2; 9 positions agree with TRBD1. V trimming: 0 bases; J trimming: 8 bases; junction bases outside the gene matches: 4. The CDR3 extends over 14 amino acids. Looked up from germline, CDR1 is ENHRY and CDR2 is SYGVKD. The CDR3, as DNA: TGTGCCATCAGTGAGTCGGGGACAGGGCTCGGCTACACCTTC. As protein: CAISESGTGLGYTF.

V gene TRBV6-5 combines with J gene TRBJ2-2, with D tentatively TRBD1 (5 bases). Germline V gene data show CDR1 as MNHEY and CDR2 as SVGAGI. The CDR3 consists of 12 residues. V was trimmed by 8 bases and J by 2 bases, leaving 6 bases between them. CDR3 nucleotide sequence: TGTGCCAGCGGGGCAAACACCGGGGAGCTGTTTTTT. Encoded protein: CASGANTGELFF.

The V and J genes are TRBV9 and TRBJ2-3, with TRBD2 identical over 7 bases. Germline lookup yields CDR1 SGDLS and CDR2 YYNGEE. CDR3 length: 16 residues. The V segment lost 0 bases and the J segment 2 bases; nucleotides outside the gene matches: 6. As DNA, the CDR3 is TGTGCCAGCAGCGTAGGGGGAGCGGGACTCACAGATACGCAGTATTTT. As protein: CASSVGGAGLTDTQYF.